This T cell receptor beta chain was captured by sequencing in a study of blood T cell repertoires in COVID-19. This clone occurred once. Assay: immunoSEQ multiplex PCR; the TCRdb copy retains only in-frame clones and omits some. The table has around 460,000 clones, roughly 90% seen once. The CDR3 has 16 residues. The V end was cut by 2 bases, the J end by 3 bases, with 13 bases between. Germline-derived CDR1 and CDR2 are PRHDT and FYEKMQ (reference sequence). Sequencing was performed on peripheral blood. This TCR derives from a man between 18 and 35 years old with COVID-19, enrolled during active disease. The chain carries TRBV13 and TRBJ1-4; D is perhaps TRBD1 (6 bases). CDR3 coding DNA: TGTGCCAGCAGCTTAAGGGGGAGGGTTTCTAATGAAAAACTGTTTTTT. Translation: CASSLRGRVSNEKLFF.